This note documents a single T cell receptor beta chain sequence. Its binding antigen is unknown. No per-base quality is available; no much larger clone lies one base away. The record originates from a study of shared clonotypes between healthy human individuals (dated by TCRdb to 2018 to 2021). For the wider study: Three men and a couple of women, aged 18 to 49 years, made up the cohort. Blood TCR repertoires of roughly 5 healthy adults were deeply sequenced to estimate repertoire size and the extent of clonotype sharing between individuals. Per donor, three plates each were used for CD4 naive and CD4 memory, two for CD8 naive, and one for CD8 memory. To increase sequencing depth and limit assay-specific biases, TCR repertoire library preparation and sequencing were carried out by different laboratories using diverse techniques. Each donor's leukapheresis produced roughly between about 0.9 and 9.5 billion PBMCs.

Beyond this particular receptor, the publication reports: The genetic and exposure-history diversity represented was limited by the small number of donors. Across a few donors, approximately 4.6% of naive CD4, roughly 3.8% of naive CD8, roughly 2.3% of memory CD4, and 0.4% of memory CD8 clonotypes were shared. Sampling was restricted to blood, and TCR repertoires in tissues likely differ from the TCR repertoires found in blood. Compared with non-shared clonotypes, the clonotypes found in all four sorted-subset donors had higher generation probabilities. Incomplete sequencing was indicated by rarefaction of sorted-subset datasets, despite the large sequencing depth. Larger estimated clonotype richness was generally found for naive subsets than for memory subsets. Pairwise subsampling led to the expectation that sequencing depth would affect the degree of clonotype sharing among donors.

Using the deep immunoSEQ assay, TCR CDR3 regions were amplified from genomic DNA by multiplex PCR. Genomic DNA extracted from each cell subset was distributed evenly over all wells of several immunoSEQ 96-well plates, and each plate served as one replicate. For sorted subsets, about 210 ng of genomic DNA, equivalent to roughly 30,000 T cell genomes, went into each replicate PCR. The purified libraries were quantified using a Qubit 3.0 fluorometer, sized with a Bioanalyzer 2100, and then quantified again using the KAPA Library Quantification kit. Every immunoSEQ 96-well plate was sequenced on a separate single-read 150-cycle Illumina NextSeq 550 flow cell. On the authors' methods: The immunoSEQ output contained only junctional sequences without quality scores, so filtering could not match that applied to full-length reads. To assign V/J genes and CDR3, sequences were annotated against IMGT germline references using PyIR, a Python wrapper for IgBLAST v1.9. Reads were removed for weak V/J assignments (E-value above 1e-6), missing CDR3, stop codons, out-of-frame junctions, or ambiguous translated residues. V3J clonotypes were defined as sequences sharing the same inferred V gene, J gene, and CDR3 amino acid sequence. The percentage overlap between two repertoires was calculated by dividing the number of shared unique clonotypes by the size of the smaller repertoire. RTK rarefaction, the Chao1 estimator, and Recon v2.1 estimates of unobserved clonotypes were used to assess repertoire richness. Generation probabilities were computed with OLGA for all TCRbeta clonotypes obtained by the gDNA method from four donors. Not all clones reach the TCRdb copy of this immuneACCESS table, which keeps in-frame sequences only. Checked studies attribute under half of the gap to unresolved V genes and leave the rest unexplained. From that table come the V and J calls and clone size; the DNA was used to work out D and trimming. Here the sample has about 2,500,000 clones; about 92% occur a single time. The ten largest clones capture over 0.12% of the sample.

For CDR1 and CDR2, the germline V gene lists MNHNS and SASEGT. The CDR3 starts with the cysteine, ends with the phenylalanine, and has 13 residues. Of the read, only the CDR3 DNA is kept; its 39 bases are in frame from base 1. After removal of 5 bases from V and 8 bases from J, the junction retains 6 bases not matched to a gene. The donors were healthy, HIV-negative adults who had no recently reported acute infections or vaccinations. Every donor was a Caucasian adult living in Nashville, Tennessee, USA. CD4+ T cells were enriched by magnetic negative selection; naive cells were then positively selected on CD45RA, and the negative fraction formed the memory subset. After blood collection by leukapheresis, PBMCs were isolated using Ficoll-Histopaque density gradient centrifugation and then cryopreserved in the vapor phase of liquid nitrogen. Purity and quantity of every magnetically sorted T cell population were checked by analytical flow cytometry. Genomic DNA was isolated from every sorted fraction and measured by UV absorbance on a Nanodrop 2000c.

Here the chain combines TRBV6-1 and TRBJ1-1, with 9 bases matching TRBD1. The sequencing input was naive CD4+ T cells sorted from blood. This specimen's cell subset or site label, per the study, means: CD45RA+ positively selected. This receptor was taken from a young man in good health. The CDR3 sequence is CASSFTGGKEAFF. The nucleotide sequence reads as follows: TGTGCCAGCAGTTTTACAGGGGGCAAGGAAGCTTTCTTT.